This paragraph covers one TCR beta chain sequence. The entry originates in a study of T-cell reconstitution after alpha-beta-depleted transplantation in children. Construction of the TCRbeta library involved unique molecular identifiers. MiXCR, run by TCRdb on the PCR reads, gives a single entry per CDR3 protein. The table lists approximately 510,000 distinct CDR3 sequences, 18% of them singletons. Sequencing used PBMCs from the stem cell graft donor, obtained from the stem cell graft. This receptor was taken from a human donor who donated a stem cell graft to a child with acute lymphoblastic leukemia.

This CDR3 is CASSLEGVVSGANVLTF. CDR3 DNA: TGTGCCAGCAGCTTGGAGGGTGTGGTCTCTGGGGCCAACGTCCTGACTTTC. V gene TRBV5-5 combines with J gene TRBJ2-6, with D unresolved. This CDR3 has 17 amino acids. The germline CDR1 and CDR2 sequences are SGHKS and YYEKEE (reference sequence). V dropped 0 bases and J dropped 0 bases, with 10 bases sitting between them.